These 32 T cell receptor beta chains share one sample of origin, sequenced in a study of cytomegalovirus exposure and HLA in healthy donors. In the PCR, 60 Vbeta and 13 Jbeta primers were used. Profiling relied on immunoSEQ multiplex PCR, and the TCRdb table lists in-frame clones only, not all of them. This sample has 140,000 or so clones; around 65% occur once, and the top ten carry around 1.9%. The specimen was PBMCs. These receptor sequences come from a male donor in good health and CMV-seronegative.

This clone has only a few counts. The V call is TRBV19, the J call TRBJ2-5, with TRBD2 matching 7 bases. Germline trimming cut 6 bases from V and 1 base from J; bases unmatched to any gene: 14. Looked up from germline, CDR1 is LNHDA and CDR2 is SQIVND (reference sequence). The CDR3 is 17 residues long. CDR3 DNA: TGTGCCAGTAGCCCCGGGGTAGCGGGCTCCCTCCAAGAGACCCAGTACTTC. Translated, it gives CASSPGVAGSLQETQYF.

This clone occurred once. The CDR3 spells CASSSLLAGGPDEQFF. The CDR3 DNA reads as TGTGCCAGCAGCTCCCTACTAGCGGGGGGGCCTGATGAGCAGTTCTTC. The chain uses TRBV7-3 and TRBJ2-1; 13 positions match TRBD2. V was clipped by 4 bases and J by 8 bases; unmatched bases: 8. Germline V gene sequence: CDR1 SGHTA, CDR2 FQGTGA. The CDR3 covers 16 residues.

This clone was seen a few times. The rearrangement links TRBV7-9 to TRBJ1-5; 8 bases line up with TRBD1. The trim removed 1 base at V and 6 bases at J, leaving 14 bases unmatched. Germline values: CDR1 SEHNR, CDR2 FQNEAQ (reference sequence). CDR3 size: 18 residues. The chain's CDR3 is CASSLVGTGDRGRQPQHF. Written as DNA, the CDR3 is TGTGCCAGCAGCTTAGTAGGGACAGGTGATCGCGGTCGTCAGCCCCAGCATTTT.

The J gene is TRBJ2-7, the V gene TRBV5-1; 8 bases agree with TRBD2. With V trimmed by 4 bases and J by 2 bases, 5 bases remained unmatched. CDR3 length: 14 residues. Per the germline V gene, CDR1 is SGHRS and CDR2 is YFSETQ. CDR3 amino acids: CASSPGRGAYEQYF. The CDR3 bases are TGCGCCAGCAGCCCCGGGAGGGGCGCCTACGAGCAGTACTTC.

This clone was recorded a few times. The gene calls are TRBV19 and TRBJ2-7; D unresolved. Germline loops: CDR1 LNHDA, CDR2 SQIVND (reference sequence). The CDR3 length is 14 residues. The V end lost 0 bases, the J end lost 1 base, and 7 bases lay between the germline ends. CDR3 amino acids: CASSIDPGSYEQYF. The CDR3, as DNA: TGTGCCAGTAGTATAGATCCAGGTTCCTACGAGCAGTACTTC.

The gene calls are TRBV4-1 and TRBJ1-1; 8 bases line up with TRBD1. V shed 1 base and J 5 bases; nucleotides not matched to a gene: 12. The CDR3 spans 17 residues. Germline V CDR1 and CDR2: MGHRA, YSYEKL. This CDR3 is CASSQVQGARSGTEAFF. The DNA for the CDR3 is TGCGCCAGCAGCCAAGTTCAGGGGGCCCGGTCGGGGACTGAAGCTTTCTTT.

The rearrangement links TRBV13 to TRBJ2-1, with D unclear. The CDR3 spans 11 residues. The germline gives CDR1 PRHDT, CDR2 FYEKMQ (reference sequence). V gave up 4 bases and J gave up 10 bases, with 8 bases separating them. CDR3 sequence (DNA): TGTGCCAGCAGCTACAGTGGGGAGCAGTTCTTC. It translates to CASSYSGEQFF.

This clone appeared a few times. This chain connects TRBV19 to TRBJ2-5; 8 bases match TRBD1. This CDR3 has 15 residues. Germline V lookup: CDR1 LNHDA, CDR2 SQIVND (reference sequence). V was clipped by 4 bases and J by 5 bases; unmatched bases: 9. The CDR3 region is CASSTSTGAWETQYF. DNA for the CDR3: TGTGCCAGTAGTACATCGACAGGGGCCTGGGAGACCCAGTACTTC.

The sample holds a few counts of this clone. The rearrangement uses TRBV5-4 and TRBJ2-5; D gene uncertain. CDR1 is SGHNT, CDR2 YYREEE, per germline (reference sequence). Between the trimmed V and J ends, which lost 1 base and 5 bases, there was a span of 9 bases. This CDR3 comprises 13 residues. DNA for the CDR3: TGTGCCAGCAGCTTGTTAATGTTGGAGACCCAGTACTTC. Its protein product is CASSLLMLETQYF.

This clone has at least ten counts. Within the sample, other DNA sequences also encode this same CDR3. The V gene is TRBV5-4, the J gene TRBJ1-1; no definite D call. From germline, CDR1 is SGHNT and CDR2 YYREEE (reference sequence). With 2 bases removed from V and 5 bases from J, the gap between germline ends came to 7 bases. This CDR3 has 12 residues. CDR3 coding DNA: TGTGCCAGCAGCTTAAGAGGTACTGAAGCTTTCTTT. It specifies CASSLRGTEAFF.

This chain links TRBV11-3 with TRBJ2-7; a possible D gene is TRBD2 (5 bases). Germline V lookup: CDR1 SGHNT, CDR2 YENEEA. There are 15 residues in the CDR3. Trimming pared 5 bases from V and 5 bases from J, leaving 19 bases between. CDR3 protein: CASSAGPGLVHEQYF. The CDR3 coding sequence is TGTGCCAGCAGCGCGGGCCCGGGCTTAGTTCACGAGCAGTACTTC.

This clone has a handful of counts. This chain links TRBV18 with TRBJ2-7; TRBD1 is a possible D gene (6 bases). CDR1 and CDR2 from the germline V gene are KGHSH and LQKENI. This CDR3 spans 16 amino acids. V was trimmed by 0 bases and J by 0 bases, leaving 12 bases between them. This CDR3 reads CASSPPSSGDSYEQYF. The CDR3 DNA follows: TGTGCCAGCTCACCACCGAGCTCAGGGGACTCCTACGAGCAGTACTTC.

The DNA for the CDR3 is TGTGCCAGCTCGAGGAGGGACAGGGACTACAATGAGCAGTTCTTC. It is translated as CASSRRDRDYNEQFF. This chain joins TRBV21-1 and TRBJ2-1; the table's D call, TRBD1, was not checked against the DNA. TRBV21-1 is an annotated pseudogene. The CDR3 contains 15 residues.

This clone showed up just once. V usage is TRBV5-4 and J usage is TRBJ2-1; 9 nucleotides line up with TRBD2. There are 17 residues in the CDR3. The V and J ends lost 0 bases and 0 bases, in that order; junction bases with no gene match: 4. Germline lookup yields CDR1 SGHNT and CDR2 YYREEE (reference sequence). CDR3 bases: TGTGCCAGCAGCTTGGCCGGCGGGGGGGCCTCCTACAATGAGCAGTTCTTC. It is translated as CASSLAGGGASYNEQFF. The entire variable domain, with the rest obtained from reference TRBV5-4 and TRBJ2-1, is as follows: ETGVTQSPTHLIKTRGQQVTLRCSSQSGHNTVSWYQQALGQGPQFIFQYYREEENGRGNFPPRFSGLQFPNYSSELNVNALELDDSALYLCASSLAGGGASYNEQFFGPGTRLTVL.

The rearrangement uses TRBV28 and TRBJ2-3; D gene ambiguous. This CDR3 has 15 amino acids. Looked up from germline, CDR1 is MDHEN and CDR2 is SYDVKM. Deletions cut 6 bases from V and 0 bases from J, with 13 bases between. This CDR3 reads CASSLSFLSTDTQYF. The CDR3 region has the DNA TGTGCCAGCAGCCTTAGCTTTCTAAGCACAGATACGCAGTATTTT. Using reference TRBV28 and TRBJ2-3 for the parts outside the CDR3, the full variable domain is DVKVTQSSRYLVKRTGEKVFLECVQDMDHENMFWYRQDPGLGLRLIYFSYDVKMKEKGDIPEGYSVSREKKERFSLILESASTNQTSMYLCASSLSFLSTDTQYFGPGTRLTVL.

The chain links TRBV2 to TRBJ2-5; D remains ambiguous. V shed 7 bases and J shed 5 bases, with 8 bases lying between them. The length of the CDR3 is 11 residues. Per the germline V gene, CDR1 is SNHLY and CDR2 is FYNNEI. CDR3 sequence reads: CASIVEETQYF. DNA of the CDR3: TGTGCCAGCATAGTGGAGGAGACCCAGTACTTC.

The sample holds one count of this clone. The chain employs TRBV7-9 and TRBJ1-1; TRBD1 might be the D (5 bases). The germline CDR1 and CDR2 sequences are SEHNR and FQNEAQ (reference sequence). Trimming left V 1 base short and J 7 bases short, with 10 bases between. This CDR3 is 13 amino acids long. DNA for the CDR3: TGTGCCAGCAGCTTAGGCCAGGGAAATGAAGCTTTCTTT. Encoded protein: CASSLGQGNEAFF.

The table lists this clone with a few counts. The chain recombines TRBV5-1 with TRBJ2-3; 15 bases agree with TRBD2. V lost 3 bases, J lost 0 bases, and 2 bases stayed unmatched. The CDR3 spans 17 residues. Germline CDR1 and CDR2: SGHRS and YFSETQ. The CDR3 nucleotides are TGCGCCAGCAGCTGGACTAGCGGGGGGGCTAGCACAGATACGCAGTATTTT. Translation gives CASSWTSGGASTDTQYF.

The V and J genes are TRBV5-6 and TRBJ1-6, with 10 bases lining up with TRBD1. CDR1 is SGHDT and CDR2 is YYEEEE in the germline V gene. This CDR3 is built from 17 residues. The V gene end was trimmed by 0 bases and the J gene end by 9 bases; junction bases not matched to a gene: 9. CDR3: CASSLGIGTGVSSPLHF. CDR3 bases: TGTGCCAGCAGCTTGGGAATCGGGACAGGGGTTAGTTCACCCCTCCACTTT.

CDR3 sequence (DNA): TGTGCCATCAGTGAGTCGTTCGGGGGGAACACTGAAGCTTTCTTT. The encoded protein is CAISESFGGNTEAFF. The chain employs TRBV10-3 and TRBJ1-1; maybe TRBD1 (5 bases). Germline CDR1 ENHRY, CDR2 SYGVKD. The CDR3 runs to 15 residues. Between the trimmed V and J ends, which lost 0 bases and 1 base, there was a span of 9 bases.

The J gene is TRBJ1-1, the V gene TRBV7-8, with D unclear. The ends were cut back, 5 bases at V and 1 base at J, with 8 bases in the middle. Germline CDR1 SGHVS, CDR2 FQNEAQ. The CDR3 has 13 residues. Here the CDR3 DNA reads TGTGCCAGCAGCCGGACTCAGAACACTGAAGCTTTCTTT. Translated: CASSRTQNTEAFF.

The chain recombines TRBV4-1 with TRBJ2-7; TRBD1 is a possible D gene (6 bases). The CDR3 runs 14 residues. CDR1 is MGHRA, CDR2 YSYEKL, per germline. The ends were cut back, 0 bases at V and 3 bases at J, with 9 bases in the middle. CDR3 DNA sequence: TGCGCCAGCAGCCAAGACAGGGGTCTCTACGAGCAGTACTTC. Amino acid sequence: CASSQDRGLYEQYF.

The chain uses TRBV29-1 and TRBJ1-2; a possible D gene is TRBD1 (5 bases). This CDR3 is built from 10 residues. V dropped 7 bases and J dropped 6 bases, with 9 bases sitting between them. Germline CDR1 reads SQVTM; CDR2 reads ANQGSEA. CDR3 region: CSAGDDGYTF. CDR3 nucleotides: TGCAGCGCGGGGGACGATGGCTACACCTTC.

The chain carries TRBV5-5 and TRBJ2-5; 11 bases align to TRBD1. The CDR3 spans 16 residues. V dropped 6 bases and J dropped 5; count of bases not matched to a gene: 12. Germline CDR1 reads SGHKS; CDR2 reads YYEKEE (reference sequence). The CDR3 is CASTRLDRGLRETQYF. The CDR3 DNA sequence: TGTGCCAGCACCAGGCTGGACAGGGGGCTTCGGGAGACCCAGTACTTC.

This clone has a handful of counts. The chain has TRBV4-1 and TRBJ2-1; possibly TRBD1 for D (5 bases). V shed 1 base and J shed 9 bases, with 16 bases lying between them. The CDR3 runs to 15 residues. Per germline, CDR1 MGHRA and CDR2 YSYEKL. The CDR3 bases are TGCGCCAGCAGCCAAGGCTCTCTAGGAGACAGTGAGCAGTTCTTC. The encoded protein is CASSQGSLGDSEQFF.

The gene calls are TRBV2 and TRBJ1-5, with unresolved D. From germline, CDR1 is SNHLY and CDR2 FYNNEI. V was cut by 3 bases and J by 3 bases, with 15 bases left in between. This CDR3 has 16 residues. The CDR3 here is CASSDPNDGVNQPQHF. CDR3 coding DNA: TGTGCCAGCAGTGACCCTAACGACGGAGTCAATCAGCCCCAGCATTTT.

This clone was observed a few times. The CDR3 reads CAISESTGQGIGYEQYF. DNA of the CDR3: TGTGCCATCAGTGAGTCGACGGGACAGGGGATAGGATACGAGCAGTACTTC. The chain carries TRBV10-3 and TRBJ2-7; 10 bases align to TRBD1. Germline V CDR1 and CDR2: ENHRY, SYGVKD. This CDR3 has 17 residues. Trimming removed 0 bases from V and 4 bases from J; junction bases left unmatched: 9.

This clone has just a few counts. The CDR3 is CASSGAFNSPLHF. DNA for the CDR3: TGTGCCAGCAGCGGGGCTTTTAATTCACCCCTCCACTTT. The chain uses TRBV7-2 and TRBJ1-6, with D possibly being TRBD1 (5 bases). V was clipped by 5 bases and J by 6 bases, with 8 bases between them. Germline V gene lookup returns CDR1 SGHTA and CDR2 FQGNSA. The CDR3 extends over 13 amino acids.

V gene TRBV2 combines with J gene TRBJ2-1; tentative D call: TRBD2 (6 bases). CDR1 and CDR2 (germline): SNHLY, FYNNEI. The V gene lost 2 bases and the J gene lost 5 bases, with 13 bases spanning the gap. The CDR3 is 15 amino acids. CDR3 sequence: CASSEMGRGNNEQFF. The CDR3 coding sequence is TGTGCCAGCAGTGAAATGGGGCGGGGCAACAATGAGCAGTTCTTC.

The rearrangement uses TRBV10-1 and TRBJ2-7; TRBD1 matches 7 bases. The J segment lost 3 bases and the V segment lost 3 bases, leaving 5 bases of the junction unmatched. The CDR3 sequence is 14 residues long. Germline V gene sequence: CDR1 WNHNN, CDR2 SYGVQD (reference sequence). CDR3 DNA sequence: TGCGCCAGCAGTGAAGGACAGGCTAGCTACGAGCAGTACTTC. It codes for CASSEGQASYEQYF.

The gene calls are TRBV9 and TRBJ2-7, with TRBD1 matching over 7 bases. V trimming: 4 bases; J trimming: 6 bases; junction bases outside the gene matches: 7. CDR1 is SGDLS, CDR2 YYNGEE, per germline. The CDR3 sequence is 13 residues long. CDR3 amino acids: CASSLGDSAEQYF. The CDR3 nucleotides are TGTGCCAGCAGCCTCGGGGACAGCGCCGAGCAGTACTTC.

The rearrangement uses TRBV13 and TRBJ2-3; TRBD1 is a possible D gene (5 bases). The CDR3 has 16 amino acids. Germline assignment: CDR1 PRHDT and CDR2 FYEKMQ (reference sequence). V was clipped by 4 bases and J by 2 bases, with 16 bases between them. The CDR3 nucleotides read TGTGCCAGCAGCTCCGCAGGGATGACCGTCACAGATACGCAGTATTTT. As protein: CASSSAGMTVTDTQYF.